This T cell receptor beta chain was captured in a study of a mutant IDH1 vaccine in newly diagnosed glioma. The wider study: Treated patients showed a male proportion of about 62%, a female proportion of around 38%, and a mean age of 40.4 years.

Time point here: baseline, week 1 (first vaccination visit). Treatment noted: pre-vaccination baseline after standard-of-care therapy. V lost 4 bases, J lost 6 bases, and 1 base stayed unmatched. Germline V CDR1 and CDR2: KGHSH, LQKENI. The CDR3 totals 14 residues. Produced via immunoSEQ multiplex PCR; TCRdb's table is partial and in-frame only. The sample has about 98,000 clones, about 87% seen once. This clone was recorded only once. This clonotype originated in a woman in her forties or fifties with glioma. The chain has TRBV18 and TRBJ2-3; TRBD2 matches 13 bases. Sequences were derived from PBMCs, sampled from a glioma patient treated with radiotherapy, temozolomide or both. DNA for the CDR3: TGTGCCAGCTCACGGACTAGCGGGAGTGATACGCAGTATTTT. It encodes CASSRTSGSDTQYF.